This TCR beta chain came from a study of T cell responses to AZD1222 COVID-19 vaccine. Study observations and caveats: Samples come after the peak T cell response, not at day 14. Unmutated variant regions are reportedly the target of nearly half of TCRs that are spike-specific.

This clone appeared once. Its antigen remains unidentified. Assay used: immunoSEQ multiplex PCR; TCRdb lists only in-frame clones, some missing. The data show about 120,000 clones, with around 81% seen just once and around 9.9% held by the top ten. Trimming shortened V by 4 bases and J by 0 bases, and 9 bases separated the two germline ends. CDR3 length: 14 residues. CDR1 is SGHAT, CDR2 FQNNGV, per germline. The source was peripheral blood, collected on day 0 of AZD1222 vaccination. The gene calls are TRBV11-2 and TRBJ1-1; no firm D call. This TCR came from an adult in good health. DNA of the CDR3: TGTGCCAGCAGCTACGGCGGCCTGAACACTGAAGCTTTCTTT. This sequence encodes CASSYGGLNTEAFF.